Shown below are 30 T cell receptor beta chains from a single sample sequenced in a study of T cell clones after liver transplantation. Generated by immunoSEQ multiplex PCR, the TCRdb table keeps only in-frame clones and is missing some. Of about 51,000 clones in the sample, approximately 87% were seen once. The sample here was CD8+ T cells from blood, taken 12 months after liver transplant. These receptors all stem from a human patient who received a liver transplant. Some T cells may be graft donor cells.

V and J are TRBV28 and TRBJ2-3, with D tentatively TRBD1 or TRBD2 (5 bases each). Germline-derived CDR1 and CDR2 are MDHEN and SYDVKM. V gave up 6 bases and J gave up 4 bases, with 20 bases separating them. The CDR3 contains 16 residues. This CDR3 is CASSPGMHRGADTQYF. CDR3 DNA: TGTGCCAGCAGCCCAGGGATGCATAGAGGGGCAGATACGCAGTATTTT.

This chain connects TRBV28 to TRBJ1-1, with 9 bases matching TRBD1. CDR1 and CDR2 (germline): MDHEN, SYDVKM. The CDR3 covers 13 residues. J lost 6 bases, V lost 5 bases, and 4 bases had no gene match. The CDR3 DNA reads TGTGCCAGCAGTCCGGACAGGGGTCCTGAAGCTTTCTTT. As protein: CASSPDRGPEAFF. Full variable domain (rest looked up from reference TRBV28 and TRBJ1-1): DVKVTQSSRYLVKRTGEKVFLECVQDMDHENMFWYRQDPGLGLRLIYFSYDVKMKEKGDIPEGYSVSREKKERFSLILESASTNQTSMYLCASSPDRGPEAFFGQGTRLTVV.

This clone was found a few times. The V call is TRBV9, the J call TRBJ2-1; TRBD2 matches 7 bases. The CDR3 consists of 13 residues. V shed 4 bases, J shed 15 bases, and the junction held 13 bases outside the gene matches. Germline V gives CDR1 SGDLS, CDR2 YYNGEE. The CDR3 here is CASSLSGVAPLFF. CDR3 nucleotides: TGTGCCAGCAGCTTGAGCGGGGTGGCCCCACTGTTCTTC.

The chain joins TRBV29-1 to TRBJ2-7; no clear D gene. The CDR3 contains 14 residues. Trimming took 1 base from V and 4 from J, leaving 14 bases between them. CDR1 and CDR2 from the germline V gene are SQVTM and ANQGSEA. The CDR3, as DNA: TGCAGCGTTGAAGGGCAGGAAGGAGTTTACGAGCAGTACTTC. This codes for CSVEGQEGVYEQYF.

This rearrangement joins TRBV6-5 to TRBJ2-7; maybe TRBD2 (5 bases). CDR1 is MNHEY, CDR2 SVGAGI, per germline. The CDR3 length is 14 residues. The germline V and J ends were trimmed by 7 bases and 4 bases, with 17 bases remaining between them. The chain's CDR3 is CASNPGLAGYEQYF. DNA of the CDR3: TGTGCCAGCAACCCCGGGCTAGCCGGATACGAGCAGTACTTC.

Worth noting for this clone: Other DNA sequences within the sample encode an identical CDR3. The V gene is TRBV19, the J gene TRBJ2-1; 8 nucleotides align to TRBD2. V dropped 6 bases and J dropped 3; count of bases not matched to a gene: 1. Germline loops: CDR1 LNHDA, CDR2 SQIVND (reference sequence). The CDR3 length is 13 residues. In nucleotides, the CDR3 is TGTGCCAGTAGCGGGACTAGCTACAATGAGCAGTTCTTC. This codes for CASSGTSYNEQFF.

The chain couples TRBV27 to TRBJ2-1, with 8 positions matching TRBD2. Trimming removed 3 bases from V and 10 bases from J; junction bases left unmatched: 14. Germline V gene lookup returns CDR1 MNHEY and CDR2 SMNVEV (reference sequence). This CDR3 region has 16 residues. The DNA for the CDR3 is TGTGCCAGCAGTTTCTTGCGGGGACTAGTAGGCCGGGAGCAGTTCTTC. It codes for CASSFLRGLVGREQFF.

This CDR3 is CASSQDRAYEQYF. The CDR3 DNA sequence: TGTGCCAGCAGTCAGGACCGAGCCTACGAGCAGTACTTC. The chain recombines TRBV27 with TRBJ2-7; D is uncertain. This CDR3 has 13 amino acids. Trimming left V 5 bases short and J 2 bases short, with 10 bases between. Germline CDR1 MNHEY, CDR2 SMNVEV (reference sequence).

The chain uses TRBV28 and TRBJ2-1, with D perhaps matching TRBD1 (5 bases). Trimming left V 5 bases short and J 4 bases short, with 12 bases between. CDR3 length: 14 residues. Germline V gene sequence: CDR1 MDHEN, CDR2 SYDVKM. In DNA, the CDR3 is TGTGCCAGCAGTCCCGGACAAGAGTACAATGAGCAGTTCTTC. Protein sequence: CASSPGQEYNEQFF.

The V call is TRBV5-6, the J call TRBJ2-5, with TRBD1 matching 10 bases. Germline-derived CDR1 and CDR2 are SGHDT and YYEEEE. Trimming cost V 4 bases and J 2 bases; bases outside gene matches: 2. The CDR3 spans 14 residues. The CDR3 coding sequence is TGTGCCAGCAGCCGGACAGGGGGGCAAGAGACCCAGTACTTC. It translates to CASSRTGGQETQYF.

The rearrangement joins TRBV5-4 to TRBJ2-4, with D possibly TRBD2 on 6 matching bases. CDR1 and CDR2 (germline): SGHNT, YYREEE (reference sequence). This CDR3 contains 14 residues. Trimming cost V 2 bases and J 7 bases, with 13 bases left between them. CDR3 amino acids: CASSFGEDGNIQYF. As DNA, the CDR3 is TGTGCCAGCAGCTTCGGGGAGGACGGGAACATTCAGTACTTC.

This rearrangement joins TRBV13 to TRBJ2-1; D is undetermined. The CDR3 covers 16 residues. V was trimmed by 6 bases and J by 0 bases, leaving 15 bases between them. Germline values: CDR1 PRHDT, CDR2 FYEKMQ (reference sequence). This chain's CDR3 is CASSPGIGFSYNEQFF. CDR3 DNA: TGTGCCAGCAGTCCTGGCATCGGGTTCTCCTACAATGAGCAGTTCTTC. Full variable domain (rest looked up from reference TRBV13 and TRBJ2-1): AAGVIQSPRHLIKEKRETATLKCYPIPRHDTVYWYQQGPGQDPQFLISFYEKMQSDKGSIPDRFSAQQFSDYHSELNMSSLELGDSALYFCASSPGIGFSYNEQFFGPGTRLTVL.

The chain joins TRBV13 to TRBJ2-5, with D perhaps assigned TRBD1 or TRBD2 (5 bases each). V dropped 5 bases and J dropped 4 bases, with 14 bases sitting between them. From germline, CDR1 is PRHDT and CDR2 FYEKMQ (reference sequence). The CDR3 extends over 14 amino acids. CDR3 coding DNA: TGTGCCAGCAGCACTAGGGGCGGTGGAGAGACCCAGTACTTC. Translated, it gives CASSTRGGGETQYF.

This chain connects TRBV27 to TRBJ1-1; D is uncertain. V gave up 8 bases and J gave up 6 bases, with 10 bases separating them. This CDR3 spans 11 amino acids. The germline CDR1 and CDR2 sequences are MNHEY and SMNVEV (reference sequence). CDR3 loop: CASGRAAEAFF. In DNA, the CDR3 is TGTGCCAGCGGAAGGGCGGCTGAAGCTTTCTTT.

The CDR3 nucleotides are TGTGCCAGCAGTTACTCCCGACGAGAAAAACTGTTTTTT. Protein product: CASSYSRREKLFF. The rearrangement joins TRBV6-6 to TRBJ1-4; D gene unclear. The CDR3 extends over 13 amino acids. The germline gives CDR1 MNHNY, CDR2 SVGAGI (reference sequence). Deletions cut 0 bases from V and 8 bases from J, with 7 bases between.

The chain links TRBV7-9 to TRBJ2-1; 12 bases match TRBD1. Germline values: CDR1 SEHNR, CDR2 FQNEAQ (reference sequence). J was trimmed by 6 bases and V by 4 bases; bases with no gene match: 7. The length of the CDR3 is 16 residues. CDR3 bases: TGTGCCAGCAGCTCGGCAGGGGGACAGGGGGCCAATGAGCAGTTCTTC. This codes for CASSSAGGQGANEQFF. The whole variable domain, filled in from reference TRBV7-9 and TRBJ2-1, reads DTGVSQNPRHKITKRGQNVTFRCDPISEHNRLYWYRQTLGQGPEFLTYFQNEAQLEKSRLLSDRFSAERPKGSFSTLEIQRTEQGDSAMYLCASSSAGGQGANEQFFGPGTRLTVL.

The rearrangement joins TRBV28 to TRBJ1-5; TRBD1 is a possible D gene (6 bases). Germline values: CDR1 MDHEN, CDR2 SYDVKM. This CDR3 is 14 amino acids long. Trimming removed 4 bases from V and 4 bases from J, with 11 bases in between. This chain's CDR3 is CASSWRGGNQPQHF. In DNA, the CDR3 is TGTGCCAGCAGTTGGAGGGGGGGGAATCAGCCCCAGCATTTT.

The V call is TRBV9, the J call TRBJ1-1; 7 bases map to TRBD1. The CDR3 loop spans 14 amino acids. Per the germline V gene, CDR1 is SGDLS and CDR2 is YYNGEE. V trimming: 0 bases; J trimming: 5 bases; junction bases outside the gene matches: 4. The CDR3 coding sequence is TGTGCCAGCAGCGTAGCCCACAGGGGAACTGAAGCTTTCTTT. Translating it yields CASSVAHRGTEAFF.

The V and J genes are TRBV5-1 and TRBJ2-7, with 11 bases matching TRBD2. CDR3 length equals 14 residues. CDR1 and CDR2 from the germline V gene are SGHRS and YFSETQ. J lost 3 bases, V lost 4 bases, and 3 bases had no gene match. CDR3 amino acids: CASSVGLAGYEQYF. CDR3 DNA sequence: TGCGCCAGCAGCGTAGGACTAGCGGGCTACGAGCAGTACTTC.

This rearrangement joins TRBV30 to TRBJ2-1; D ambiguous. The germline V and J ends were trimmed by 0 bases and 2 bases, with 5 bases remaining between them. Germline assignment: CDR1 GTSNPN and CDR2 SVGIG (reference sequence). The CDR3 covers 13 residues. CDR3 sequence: CAWSVGPYNEQFF. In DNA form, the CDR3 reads TGTGCCTGGAGTGTAGGACCCTACAATGAGCAGTTCTTC. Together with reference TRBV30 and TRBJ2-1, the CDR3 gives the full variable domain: SQTIHQWPATLVQPVGSPLSLECTVEGTSNPNLYWYRQAAGRGLQLLFYSVGIGQISSEVPQNLSASRPQDRQFILSSKKLLLSDSGFYLCAWSVGPYNEQFFGPGTRLTVL.

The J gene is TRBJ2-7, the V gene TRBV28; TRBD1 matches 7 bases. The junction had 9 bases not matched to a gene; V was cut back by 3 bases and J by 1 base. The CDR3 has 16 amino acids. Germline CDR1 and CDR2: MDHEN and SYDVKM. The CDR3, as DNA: TGTGCCAGCAGTTTGATCGAGGGGGCTATATCCTACGAGCAGTACTTC. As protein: CASSLIEGAISYEQYF.

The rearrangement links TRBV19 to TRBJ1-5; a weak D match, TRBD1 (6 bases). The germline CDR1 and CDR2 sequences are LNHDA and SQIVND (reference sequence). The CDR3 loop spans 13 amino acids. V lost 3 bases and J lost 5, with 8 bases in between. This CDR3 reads CASSIHRDQPQHF. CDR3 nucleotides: TGTGCCAGTAGTATTCACAGGGATCAGCCCCAGCATTTT.

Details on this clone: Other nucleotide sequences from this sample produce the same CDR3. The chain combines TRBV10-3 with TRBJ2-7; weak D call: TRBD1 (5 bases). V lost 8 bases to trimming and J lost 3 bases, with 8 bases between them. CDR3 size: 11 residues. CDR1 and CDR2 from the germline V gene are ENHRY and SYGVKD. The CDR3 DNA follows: TGTGCCATCTCAGACAGCTACGAGCAGTACTTC. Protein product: CAISDSYEQYF.

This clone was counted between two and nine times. CDR3 nucleotide sequence: TGTGCCAGCAGCTTAGGGGCCGAGCAGTACTTC. Translation: CASSLGAEQYF. The chain links TRBV7-8 to TRBJ2-7; no firm D call. The ends were cut back, 1 base at V and 6 bases at J, with 4 bases in the middle. The CDR3 sequence is 11 residues long. The germline V gene has CDR1 SGHVS and CDR2 FQNEAQ. Filled out from reference TRBV7-8 and TRBJ2-7, the complete variable domain reads GAGVSQSPRYKVAKRGQDVALRCDPISGHVSLFWYQQALGQGPEFLTYFQNEAQLDKSGLPSDRFFAERPEGSVSTLKIQRTQQEDSAVYLCASSLGAEQYFGPGTRLTVT.

The CDR3 is CASSSSGSTDTQYF. CDR3 DNA: TGTGCCAGCAGCTCTAGCGGGAGCACAGATACGCAGTATTTT. V is TRBV7-9 and J is TRBJ2-3, with TRBD2 identical over 8 bases. Trimming took 4 bases from V and 0 from J; bases not matched to a gene: 0. In germline, CDR1 is SEHNR, CDR2 FQNEAQ (reference sequence). This CDR3 has 14 amino acids.

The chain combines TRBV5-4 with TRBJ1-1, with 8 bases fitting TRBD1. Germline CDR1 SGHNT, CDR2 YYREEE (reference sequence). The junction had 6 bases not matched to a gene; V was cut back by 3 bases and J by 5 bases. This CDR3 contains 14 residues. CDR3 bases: TGTGCCAGCAGCTGGGCAGGGGGCGAAACTGAAGCTTTCTTT. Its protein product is CASSWAGGETEAFF.

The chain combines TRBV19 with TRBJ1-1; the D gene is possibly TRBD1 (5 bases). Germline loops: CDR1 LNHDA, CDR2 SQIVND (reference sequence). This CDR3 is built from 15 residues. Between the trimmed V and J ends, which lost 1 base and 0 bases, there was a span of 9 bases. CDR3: CASSIAGTMNTEAFF. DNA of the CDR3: TGTGCCAGTAGTATAGCGGGGACCATGAACACTGAAGCTTTCTTT.

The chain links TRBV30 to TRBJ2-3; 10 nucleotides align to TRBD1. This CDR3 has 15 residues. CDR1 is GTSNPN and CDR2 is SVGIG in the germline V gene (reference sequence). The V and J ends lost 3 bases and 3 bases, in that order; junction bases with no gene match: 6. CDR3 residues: CAWSQPDRGTDTQYF. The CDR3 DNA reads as TGTGCCTGGAGCCAACCGGACAGGGGGACAGATACGCAGTATTTT.

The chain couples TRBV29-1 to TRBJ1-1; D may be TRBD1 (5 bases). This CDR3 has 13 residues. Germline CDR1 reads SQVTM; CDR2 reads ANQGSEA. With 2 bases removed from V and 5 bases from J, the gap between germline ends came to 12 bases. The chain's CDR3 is CSVELWGGTEAFF. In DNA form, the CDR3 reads TGCAGCGTTGAACTATGGGGCGGGACTGAAGCTTTCTTT.

In DNA form, the CDR3 reads TGCGCCAGCAGCTTGGCCGGCATTGGGAGAATTGGGGGAGATACGCAGTATTTT. This gives the protein CASSLAGIGRIGGDTQYF. The chain is built from TRBV5-1 and TRBJ2-3, with D possibly being TRBD1 or TRBD2 (5 bases each). There are 18 residues in the CDR3. Germline-derived CDR1 and CDR2 are SGHRS and YFSETQ. V lost 0 bases and J lost 5, with 22 bases in between.